These T cell receptor beta chains were read from a single sample in a study of CD4 T cells in relation to SARS-CoV-2 and coronaviruses. The data were produced by immunoSEQ multiplex PCR, yet TCRdb's version contains in-frame clones alone and is incomplete. The sample has about 27,000 clones, just under 75% seen once; the top ten hold under 25%. These TCRs' antigens remain unknown. Sequenced input: CD4+ T cells from PBMCs, cultured in vitro. Receptors originate from a human donor in good health. CDR3s include the opening cysteine and the closing phenylalanine or tryptophan. Fields, in order: CDR3 protein, V gene, clone size, J gene, CDR3 length. Not every row has a clone size; where given, it reads once, few, many or a size class.

cdr3_aa: CASSPWPGAGGFYEQYF; v_call: TRBV6-2/TRBV6-3; clone_size: -; j_call: TRBJ2-7; cdr3_length: 17
cdr3_aa: CASSYSGLAGYEQYF; v_call: TRBV6-5; clone_size: -; j_call: TRBJ2-7; cdr3_length: 15
cdr3_aa: CAINSPSGDPSGEQYF; v_call: TRBV10-3; clone_size: -; j_call: TRBJ2-7; cdr3_length: 16
cdr3_aa: CASSLTGQERNTIYF; v_call: TRBV5-5; clone_size: few; j_call: TRBJ1-3; cdr3_length: 15
cdr3_aa: CAWSLGTVTYEQYF; v_call: TRBV30; clone_size: -; j_call: TRBJ2-7; cdr3_length: 14
cdr3_aa: CATSRGGMNTEAFF; v_call: TRBV15; clone_size: -; j_call: TRBJ1-1; cdr3_length: 14
cdr3_aa: CASSTRFTQYF; v_call: TRBV27; clone_size: -; j_call: TRBJ2-3; cdr3_length: 11
cdr3_aa: CAWSLNQPQHF; v_call: TRBV30; clone_size: -; j_call: TRBJ1-5; cdr3_length: 11
cdr3_aa: CASRTGYRTEAFF; v_call: TRBV12-3/TRBV12-4; clone_size: few; j_call: TRBJ1-1; cdr3_length: 13
cdr3_aa: CASSLGSRLGSTDTQYF; v_call: TRBV11-3; clone_size: -; j_call: TRBJ2-3; cdr3_length: 17
cdr3_aa: CASSLASGGAVGELFF; v_call: TRBV5-1; clone_size: -; j_call: TRBJ2-2; cdr3_length: 16
cdr3_aa: CASSVGVGAEAFF; v_call: TRBV9; clone_size: -; j_call: TRBJ1-1; cdr3_length: 13
cdr3_aa: CASSQRPRGSTEAFF; v_call: TRBV3-1/TRBV3-2; clone_size: -; j_call: TRBJ1-1; cdr3_length: 15
cdr3_aa: CASSRDSRGDTEAFF; v_call: TRBV11-3; clone_size: -; j_call: TRBJ1-1; cdr3_length: 15
cdr3_aa: CASSRTGTGETQYF; v_call: TRBV4-3; clone_size: -; j_call: TRBJ2-5; cdr3_length: 14
cdr3_aa: CASSIGGSAYEQYF; v_call: TRBV19; clone_size: -; j_call: TRBJ2-7; cdr3_length: 14
cdr3_aa: CASTRVGVLAEAFF; v_call: TRBV19; clone_size: -; j_call: TRBJ1-1; cdr3_length: 14
cdr3_aa: CASSQDSQSEKLFF; v_call: TRBV4-3; clone_size: few; j_call: TRBJ1-4; cdr3_length: 14
cdr3_aa: CASSSPGGNYGYTF; v_call: TRBV7-2; clone_size: -; j_call: TRBJ1-2; cdr3_length: 14
cdr3_aa: CASSIDRASNQPQHF; v_call: TRBV7-9; clone_size: -; j_call: TRBJ1-5; cdr3_length: 15
cdr3_aa: CASSSSGTQYF; v_call: TRBV11-2; clone_size: -; j_call: TRBJ2-5; cdr3_length: 11
cdr3_aa: CASSLSRTVEAFF; v_call: TRBV27; clone_size: -; j_call: TRBJ1-1; cdr3_length: 13
cdr3_aa: CASSYGTSGSYEQYF; v_call: TRBV6-5; clone_size: -; j_call: TRBJ2-7; cdr3_length: 15
cdr3_aa: CASSQELDWREQYF; v_call: TRBV3-1/TRBV3-2; clone_size: -; j_call: TRBJ2-7; cdr3_length: 14
cdr3_aa: CASSSFRAPTQYF; v_call: TRBV7-9; clone_size: -; j_call: TRBJ2-3; cdr3_length: 13